Each of the 22 T cell receptor beta chains below was sequenced from the same sample in a study of human T cells and chemical hapten exposure. The time point: patch test 1, 2 weeks after DPC sensitization. As for treatment: therapeutic diphenylcyclopropenone sensitization with weekly scalp DPC. Using its own MiXCR run on the RACE reads, TCRdb lists one record per CDR3 protein. The sample lists 180,000 or so distinct CDR3 sequences, around 13% seen once, with 1.5% to 2% in the top ten. The sample consisted of whole blood, taken in connection with sensitization to the hapten diphenylcyclopropenone (DPC). These receptors all stem from a woman younger than 45 with alopecia areata. Some clones in this sample may be carry-over from other donors' samples.

This clonotype was detected only a few times. The chain couples TRBV18 to TRBJ2-3; the D is unclear. There are 16 residues in the CDR3. V lost 3 bases and J lost 2, with 15 bases in between. Looked up from germline, CDR1 is KGHSH and CDR2 is LQKENI. The chain's CDR3 is CASSPPAASYTDTQYF. The DNA for the CDR3 is TGTGCCAGCTCACCCCCTGCTGCGTCCTACACAGATACGCAGTATTTT. Full variable domain (outside the CDR3, taken from reference TRBV18 and TRBJ2-3): NAGVMQNPRHLVRRRGQEARLRCSPMKGHSHVYWYRQLPEEGLKFMVYLQKENIIDESGMPKERFSAEFPKEGPSILRIQQVVRGDSAAYFCASSPPAASYTDTQYFGPGTRLTVL.

This rearrangement joins TRBV18 to TRBJ1-1; a possible D gene is TRBD1 (5 bases). The CDR3 is 14 amino acids. In germline, CDR1 is KGHSH, CDR2 LQKENI. V lost 3 bases to trimming and J lost 7 bases, with 15 bases between them. The CDR3 spells CASSPLGRAGEAFF. CDR3 bases: TGTGCCAGCTCACCTCTGGGGCGGGCGGGTGAAGCTTTCTTT.

This clonotype has just a few counts. This chain's CDR3 is CASRPPGGVNEQYF. The CDR3 nucleotides are TGTGCCAGCAGGCCACCAGGAGGGGTGAACGAGCAGTACTTC. The rearrangement joins TRBV28 to TRBJ2-7; D might be TRBD2 (6 bases). The V end was cut by 6 bases, the J end by 5 bases, with 17 bases between. The germline V gene encodes CDR1 MDHEN and CDR2 SYDVKM. This CDR3 contains 14 residues.

This clonotype came up a few times. The rearrangement joins TRBV18 to TRBJ2-1; 8 bases are a match to TRBD1. V lost 3 bases and J lost 6; bases outside the gene matches: 7. The CDR3 length is 15 residues. Per germline, CDR1 KGHSH and CDR2 LQKENI. The DNA for the CDR3 is TGTGCCAGCTCACCGGTCGACAGGGGAAGCAATGAGCAGTTCTTC. This codes for CASSPVDRGSNEQFF.

This clonotype has ten or more counts. DNA for the CDR3: TGTGCCAGCTCACCCAATAGCGGGGGGGCTAGTGAGCAGTTCTTC. Translating it yields CASSPNSGGASEQFF. The chain couples TRBV18 to TRBJ2-1, with 11 bases that match TRBD2. The germline V gene encodes CDR1 KGHSH and CDR2 LQKENI. J gave up 9 bases and V 3 bases, and 7 bases lay outside the gene matches. The CDR3 runs to 15 residues. The full variable domain, in which reference TRBV18 and TRBJ2-1 provide the parts outside the CDR3, is NAGVMQNPRHLVRRRGQEARLRCSPMKGHSHVYWYRQLPEEGLKFMVYLQKENIIDESGMPKERFSAEFPKEGPSILRIQQVVRGDSAAYFCASSPNSGGASEQFFGPGTRLTVL.

This clonotype was observed a few times. J is TRBJ2-1 and V is TRBV20-1; the match to TRBD2 covers 8 bases. The V gene end was trimmed by 6 bases and the J gene end by 2 bases; junction bases not matched to a gene: 12. The CDR3 loop spans 16 amino acids. Germline CDR1 reads DFQATT; CDR2 reads SNEGSKA (reference sequence). CDR3 coding DNA: TGCAGTGCCCGAAAGCCGGGACTAGGGACCTACAATGAGCAGTTCTTC. It codes for CSARKPGLGTYNEQFF.

Worth noting for this clonotype: Mismatch with germline at one junction end may stem from a read error. The CDR3 DNA is TGCGGCGTTGAGACAGGGGGCACCTATGGCTACACCTTC. This encodes CGVETGGTYGYTF. V gene TRBV29-1 combines with J gene TRBJ1-2; TRBD1 matches at 10 bases. There are 13 residues in the CDR3. The germline gives CDR1 SQVTM, CDR2 ANQGSEA. Full variable domain (missing parts from reference TRBV29-1 and TRBJ1-2): SAVISQKPSRDICQRGTSLTIQCQVDSQVTMMFWYRQQPGQSLTLIATANQGSEATYESGFVIDKFPISRPNLTFSTLTVSNMSPEDSSIYLCGVETGGTYGYTFGSGTRLTVV.

The rearrangement joins TRBV5-1 to TRBJ2-6, with D uncertain. V was pared by 6 bases and J by 0 bases, with 10 bases between. The CDR3 sequence is 15 residues long. Germline V gene lookup returns CDR1 SGHRS and CDR2 YFSETQ. CDR3 sequence reads: CASKEANSGANVLTF. The DNA for the CDR3 is TGCGCCAGCAAAGAGGCCAACTCTGGGGCCAACGTCCTGACTTTC.

This chain uses TRBV7-2 with TRBJ1-1; no clear D gene. Looked up from germline, CDR1 is SGHTA and CDR2 is FQGNSA. The ends were cut back, 3 bases at V and 1 base at J, with 9 bases in the middle. The CDR3 is 14 residues long. For the CDR3, the DNA is TGTGCCAGCAGCTTCTCATGGGGGAACACTGAAGCTTTCTTT. It translates to CASSFSWGNTEAFF.

The chain carries TRBV28 and TRBJ2-7; D remains unclear. There are 14 residues in the CDR3. The V end lost 6 bases, the J end lost 5 bases, and 17 bases lay between the germline ends. The germline V gene encodes CDR1 MDHEN and CDR2 SYDVKM. CDR3 sequence: CASSPGSFWDEQYF. The CDR3 nucleotides read TGTGCCAGCAGCCCTGGGTCCTTTTGGGACGAGCAGTACTTC. Drawing the rest from reference TRBV28 and TRBJ2-7, the complete variable domain is DVKVTQSSRYLVKRTGEKVFLECVQDMDHENMFWYRQDPGLGLRLIYFSYDVKMKEKGDIPEGYSVSREKKERFSLILESASTNQTSMYLCASSPGSFWDEQYFGPGTRLTVT.

This clonotype was counted between two and nine times. This chain links TRBV7-9 with TRBJ1-2, with a tentative D call TRBD1 (6 bases). The length of the CDR3 is 12 residues. V lost 4 bases, J lost 8 bases, and 11 bases lay in between. The V gene's germline CDR1 is SEHNR and CDR2 FQNEAQ (reference sequence). The CDR3 nucleotides read TGTGCCAGCAGCTCCAACAGGGTCGGCTACACCTTC. Amino acid sequence: CASSSNRVGYTF.

V and J are TRBV5-1 and TRBJ1-1; D remains unclear. CDR1 SGHRS and CDR2 YFSETQ come from the germline V gene. V was cut by 7 bases and J by 2 bases, with 9 bases left in between. The CDR3 is 12 amino acids. This CDR3 reads CASHGLNTEAFF. The CDR3 nucleotides read TGCGCCAGCCACGGATTAAACACTGAAGCTTTCTTT.

The chain uses TRBV11-1 and TRBJ1-1; D is unclear. Germline assignment: CDR1 SGHAT and CDR2 FQDESV (reference sequence). The V and J ends lost 5 bases and 0 bases respectively, with 10 bases between them. The CDR3 length is 14 residues. As DNA, the CDR3 is TGTGCCAGCAGCCGCAGCGAATTGAACACTGAAGCTTTCTTT. Amino acids: CASSRSELNTEAFF.

The sample holds a few counts of this clonotype. This chain uses TRBV7-6 with TRBJ2-1; D is unclear. CDR1 and CDR2 from the germline V gene are SGHVS and FNYEAQ. Between the trimmed V and J ends, which lost 5 bases and 9 bases, there was a span of 14 bases. CDR3 length: 13 amino acids. The DNA for the CDR3 is TGTGCCAGCAGCCTCCTGGACCAAGTTGAGCAGTTCTTC. Translation: CASSLLDQVEQFF. Looking up the rest from reference TRBV7-6 and TRBJ2-1 gives the full variable domain: GAGVSQSPRYKVTKRGQDVALRCDPISGHVSLYWYRQALGQGPEFLTYFNYEAQQDKSGLPNDRFSAERPEGSISTLTIQRTEQRDSAMYRCASSLLDQVEQFFGPGTRLTVL.

The genes are TRBV29-1 and TRBJ1-1; tentative D call: TRBD1 (6 bases). The CDR3 totals 12 residues. Germline V gene sequence: CDR1 SQVTM, CDR2 ANQGSEA. The V end lost 5 bases, the J end lost 6 bases, and 13 bases lay between the germline ends. Written as DNA, the CDR3 is TGCAGCGTTATAGTCAGGGGCGCTGAAGCTTTCTTT. Protein sequence: CSVIVRGAEAFF.

Only a few counts were recorded for this clonotype. The chain carries TRBV5-5 and TRBJ2-4; D gene unclear. Germline V gene sequence: CDR1 SGHKS, CDR2 YYEKEE (reference sequence). V was cut by 0 bases and J by 0 bases, with 10 bases left in between. This CDR3 contains 16 residues. This chain's CDR3 is CASSLASGLAKNIQYF. Here the CDR3 DNA reads TGTGCCAGCAGCTTGGCCTCCGGGCTAGCCAAAAACATTCAGTACTTC.

This clonotype was seen once. The chain is built from TRBV11-1 and TRBJ1-1; weak D call: TRBD1 (5 bases). Germline V gene sequence: CDR1 SGHAT, CDR2 FQDESV (reference sequence). The germline V and J ends were trimmed by 1 base and 6 bases, with 12 bases remaining between them. The CDR3 covers 14 residues. In DNA, the CDR3 is TGTGCCAGCAGCTTAGAAGGGGTTTCCGCTGAAGCTTTCTTT. It translates to CASSLEGVSAEAFF.

About this clonotype itself: A much bigger clone sits one base away, suggesting this may be a read error. This rearrangement joins TRBV5-1 to TRBJ2-2, with TRBD2 matching 13 bases. The CDR3 sequence is 18 residues long. After removal of 7 bases from V and 4 bases from J, the junction contained 13 bases not matched to a gene. Germline CDR1 reads SGHRS; CDR2 reads YFSETQ. The DNA for the CDR3 is TGCGCCAGCGGATTACTAGCGGGGGGGCCGTCGAGCACCGGGGAGCTGTTTTTT. It encodes CASGLLAGGPSSTGELFF.

CDR3 sequence (DNA): TGTGCCAGCAGACGACCCCGGACAGGGCAAACCGGGGAGCTGTTTTTT. Residues: CASRRPRTGQTGELFF. The chain joins TRBV6-2 or TRBV6-3 to TRBJ2-2, with 8 bases matching TRBD1. Germline CDR1 and CDR2: MNHEY and SVGEGT. The ends lost 6 bases at V and 5 bases at J; junction bases unmatched: 11. The CDR3 sequence is 16 residues long.

In this sample, this clonotype turned up a few times. V is TRBV20-1 and J is TRBJ1-1, with TRBD1 as a possible D gene (5 bases). Deletions cut 3 bases from V and 0 bases from J, with 8 bases between. Germline CDR1 and CDR2: DFQATT and SNEGSKA (reference sequence). The CDR3 consists of 13 residues. CDR3 amino acids: CSASEGMNTEAFF. The CDR3 nucleotides read TGCAGTGCTAGCGAGGGGATGAACACTGAAGCTTTCTTT.

The rearrangement links TRBV29-1 to TRBJ2-1; D remains unclear. V shed 4 bases and J shed 7 bases, with 14 bases lying between them. The germline CDR1 and CDR2 sequences are SQVTM and ANQGSEA. The CDR3 is 13 residues long. The CDR3 protein is CSVVATLRNEQFF. DNA for the CDR3: TGCAGCGTTGTCGCTACTCTGAGGAATGAGCAGTTCTTC.

In this sample, this clonotype turned up a few times. The chain recombines TRBV5-1 with TRBJ2-5, with no clear D. This CDR3 is 14 amino acids long. Trimming shortened V by 0 bases and J by 2 bases, and 8 bases separated the two germline ends. From germline, CDR1 is SGHRS and CDR2 YFSETQ. The CDR3, as DNA: TGCGCCAGCAGCTTGGGAACTAATCAAGAGACCCAGTACTTC. As protein: CASSLGTNQETQYF.